Listed below are T cell receptor beta chains from one sample, sequenced in a study of blood T cell repertoires in COVID-19. Clones were read by immunoSEQ multiplex PCR, and TCRdb kept only the in-frame ones, dropping some. The sample consists of fewer than 300,000 clones, approximately 91% of them appearing once. The source material was peripheral blood. The receptors derive from a woman aged 25 to 45 with COVID-19, enrolled during active disease. Each CDR3 is given with its conserved first and last residue. The D gene is left open where the match is weak. Expanded clones are given a class, and other clones once, few, many or no size at all.

D gene | clone size | J gene | V gene | CDR3 protein | CDR3 DNA
- | - | TRBJ2-5 | TRBV2 | CASGVPGSQETQYF | TGTGCCAGCGGCGTACCGGGATCCCAAGAGACCCAGTACTTC
- | - | TRBJ1-1 | TRBV19 | CASSQGSTEAFF | TGTGCCAGTAGTCAGGGAAGCACTGAAGCTTTCTTT
- | - | TRBJ1-5 | TRBV3-1/TRBV3-2 | CASSQDPRGNQPQHF | TGTGCCAGCAGCCAAGATCCGAGGGGCAATCAGCCCCAGCATTTT
- | - | TRBJ1-2 | TRBV28 | CASSLSPLKGEGYTF | TGTGCCAGCAGTTTAAGCCCTCTGAAGGGGGAGGGCTACACCTTC
- | - | TRBJ1-1 | TRBV5-1 | CASSLEVGGYTEAFF | TGCGCCAGCAGCTTGGAAGTGGGAGGATACACTGAAGCTTTCTTT
TRBD1 | once | TRBJ1-2 | TRBV5-6 | CASSLVQGDYGYTF | TGTGCCAGCAGCTTGGTACAGGGGGACTATGGCTACACCTTC
TRBD1 | - | TRBJ1-1 | TRBV19 | CASSPRDRPPEAFF | TGTGCCAGTAGTCCTCGGGACAGACCTCCTGAAGCTTTCTTT
TRBD1 | - | TRBJ1-2 | TRBV7-9 | CASSLAGTGRDGYTF | TGTGCCAGCAGCTTAGCCGGGACAGGGAGAGATGGCTACACCTTC
- | - | TRBJ1-2 | TRBV3-1/TRBV3-2 | CASSHRGGDYGYTF | TGTGCCAGCAGCCACAGGGGAGGGGACTATGGCTACACCTTC
- | - | TRBJ1-1 | TRBV5-1 | CASSLEQGRTEAFF | TGCGCCAGCAGCTTGGAACAGGGTAGGACTGAAGCTTTCTTT
- | - | TRBJ2-3 | TRBV3-1/TRBV3-2 | CASSQVFSSLVTWTQYF | TGTGCCAGCAGCCAAGTTTTTTCTTCTCTTGTCACATGGACGCAGTATTTT
TRBD1 | - | TRBJ1-1 | TRBV5-4 | CASSGTGGRSTEAFF | TGTGCCAGCAGCGGAACAGGGGGCCGGAGCACTGAAGCTTTCTTT
TRBD1 | - | TRBJ1-2 | TRBV5-6 | CATAPGQNYGYTF | TGTGCCACCGCCCCGGGACAGAACTATGGCTACACCTTC
TRBD1 | - | TRBJ1-1 | TRBV19 | CASRGDRELAEAFF | TGTGCCAGTAGGGGGGACAGGGAACTTGCTGAAGCTTTCTTT
- | once | TRBJ2-1 | TRBV21-1 | CASTPQGGEYNEQFF | TGTGCCAGCACCCCCCAAGGGGGGGAGTACAATGAGCAGTTCTTC
TRBD1 | - | TRBJ1-1 | TRBV28 | CASSPRTGGRTEAFF | TGTGCCAGCAGCCCTAGGACAGGGGGACGCACTGAAGCTTTCTTT
- | - | TRBJ2-7 | TRBV10-1 | CASSEFSLLAPRNYEQYF | TGCGCCAGCAGTGAGTTTTCCCTACTGGCCCCTAGGAACTACGAGCAGTACTTC
- | few | TRBJ1-6 | TRBV27 | CASSLLGGPRLGNSPLHF | TGTGCCAGCAGTTTATTGGGGGGGCCTCGCCTAGGTAATTCACCCCTCCACTTT
- | - | TRBJ2-1 | TRBV27 | CASSTPGSYNEQFF | TGTGCCAGCAGTACCCCCGGCTCCTACAATGAGCAGTTCTTC
TRBD2 | - | TRBJ2-1 | TRBV14 | CASSHSGLAGGHSSYNEQFF | TGTGCCAGCAGCCACAGTGGACTAGCGGGGGGACATAGCTCCTACAATGAGCAGTTCTTC
TRBD1 | once | TRBJ1-1 | TRBV6-5 | CASTRGQGFNTEAFF | TGTGCCAGCACTAGAGGACAGGGCTTTAACACTGAAGCTTTCTTT
TRBD1 | once | TRBJ1-1 | TRBV3-1/TRBV3-2 | CASSLGTVGSTEAFF | TGTGCCAGCAGCCTAGGGACAGTGGGGAGCACTGAAGCTTTCTTT
- | - | TRBJ2-7 | TRBV10-1 | CASSPTDSQGKQYF | TGCGCCAGCAGCCCGACGGACAGCCAGGGGAAGCAGTACTTC
- | - | TRBJ1-6 | TRBV21-1 | CASSSRVRVSSYNSPLHF | TGTGCCAGCAGCTCCAGGGTAAGGGTTAGCTCCTATAATTCACCCCTCCACTTT